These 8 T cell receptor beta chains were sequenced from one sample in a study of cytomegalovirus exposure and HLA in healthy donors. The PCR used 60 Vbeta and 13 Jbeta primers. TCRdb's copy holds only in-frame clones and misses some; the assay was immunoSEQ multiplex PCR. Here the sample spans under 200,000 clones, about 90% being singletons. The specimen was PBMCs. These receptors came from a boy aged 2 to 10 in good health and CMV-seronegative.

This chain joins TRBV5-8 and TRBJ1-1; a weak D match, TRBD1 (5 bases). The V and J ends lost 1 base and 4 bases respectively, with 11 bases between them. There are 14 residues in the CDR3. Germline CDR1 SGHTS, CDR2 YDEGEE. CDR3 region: CASSLIGRGTEAFF. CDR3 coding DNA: TGTGCCAGCAGCTTGATTGGTAGGGGCACTGAAGCTTTCTTT.

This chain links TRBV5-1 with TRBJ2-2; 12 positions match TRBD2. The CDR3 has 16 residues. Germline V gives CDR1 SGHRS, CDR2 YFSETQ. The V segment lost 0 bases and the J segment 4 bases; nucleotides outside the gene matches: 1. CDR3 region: CASSLELAGGTGELFF. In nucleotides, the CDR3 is TGCGCCAGCAGCTTGGAACTAGCGGGAGGCACCGGGGAGCTGTTTTTT.

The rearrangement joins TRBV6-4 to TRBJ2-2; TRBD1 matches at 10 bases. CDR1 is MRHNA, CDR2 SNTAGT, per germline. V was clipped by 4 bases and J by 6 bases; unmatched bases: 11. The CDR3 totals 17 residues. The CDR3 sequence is CASSANPSGTGAGELFF. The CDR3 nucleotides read TGTGCCAGCAGTGCGAACCCCTCCGGGACAGGGGCCGGGGAGCTGTTTTTT.

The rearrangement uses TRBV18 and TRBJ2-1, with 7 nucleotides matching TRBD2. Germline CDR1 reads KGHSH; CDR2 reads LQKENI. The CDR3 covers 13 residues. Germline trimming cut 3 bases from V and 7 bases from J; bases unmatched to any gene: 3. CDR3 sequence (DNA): TGTGCCAGCTCACCGCGGCGGGAGAATGAGCAGTTCTTC. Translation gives CASSPRRENEQFF.

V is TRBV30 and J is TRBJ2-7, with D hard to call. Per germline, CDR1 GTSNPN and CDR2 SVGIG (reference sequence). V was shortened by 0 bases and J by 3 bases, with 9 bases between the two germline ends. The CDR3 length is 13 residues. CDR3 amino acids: CAWSVERGYEQYF. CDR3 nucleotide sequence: TGTGCCTGGAGTGTAGAAAGAGGCTACGAGCAGTACTTC.

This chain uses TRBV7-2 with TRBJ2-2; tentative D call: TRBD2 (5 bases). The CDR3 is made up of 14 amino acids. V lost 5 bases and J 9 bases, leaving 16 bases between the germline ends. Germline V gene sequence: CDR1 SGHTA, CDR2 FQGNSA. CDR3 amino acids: CASSPRALHRELFF. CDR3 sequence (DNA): TGTGCCAGCAGCCCGAGGGCCCTTCACCGGGAGCTGTTTTTT.

The CDR3 protein is CASSFRTANTEAFF. CDR3 coding DNA: TGTGCCAGCAGTTTCCGGACAGCAAACACTGAAGCTTTCTTT. V and J are TRBV28 and TRBJ1-1; tentative D call: TRBD1 (6 bases). Germline-derived CDR1 and CDR2 are MDHEN and SYDVKM. The V and J ends lost 3 bases and 2 bases respectively, with 10 bases between them. The CDR3 runs to 14 residues.

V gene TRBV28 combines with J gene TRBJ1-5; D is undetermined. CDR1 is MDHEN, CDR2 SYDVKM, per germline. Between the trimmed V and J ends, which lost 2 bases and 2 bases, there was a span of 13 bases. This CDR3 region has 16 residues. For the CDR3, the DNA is TGTGCCAGCAGTTTAGAGGGAGATTCGGGCAATCAGCCCCAGCATTTT. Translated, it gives CASSLEGDSGNQPQHF.